The 25 T cell receptor beta chains given below trace back to one sample, sequenced in a study of blood T cell repertoires in COVID-19. The repertoire was sequenced with immunoSEQ multiplex PCR; TCRdb's copy has only in-frame clones and lacks some. Of 200,000 to 250,000 clones in the sample, approximately 85% are singletons; the top ten hold around 8%. Sequenced: peripheral blood. The receptors shown here come from a woman over 75 with COVID-19, enrolled during active disease.

The V call is TRBV7-3, the J call TRBJ2-5; a possible D gene is TRBD2 (5 bases). The V and J ends lost 2 bases and 1 base respectively, with 8 bases between them. CDR1 is SGHTA, CDR2 FQGTGA, per germline. The CDR3 spans 14 residues. The CDR3 protein is CASSLSGLQETQYF. In nucleotides, the CDR3 is TGTGCCAGCAGCTTATCCGGACTCCAAGAGACCCAGTACTTC.

The V call is TRBV3-1 (or the pseudogene TRBV3-2), the J call TRBJ1-1; a weak D match, TRBD1 (6 bases). Trimming stripped 0 bases from V and 1 base from J, with 9 bases between. Germline CDR1 and CDR2: LGHDT and YNNKEL (reference sequence). The CDR3 is made up of 15 amino acids. The CDR3 nucleotides read TGTGCCAGCAGCCAAGATTGGACAGCGAACACTGAAGCTTTCTTT. It is translated as CASSQDWTANTEAFF.

J is TRBJ1-5 and V is TRBV19; 11 bases are shared with TRBD1. The germline V gene encodes CDR1 LNHDA and CDR2 SQIVND (reference sequence). J lost 3 bases, V lost 4 bases, and 5 bases had no gene match. The CDR3 contains 16 residues. In DNA form, the CDR3 reads TGTGCCAGTAGTACCCGGGACAGGGGGATCAATCAGCCCCAGCATTTT. Translated: CASSTRDRGINQPQHF. Supplemented by reference TRBV19 and TRBJ1-5, the full variable domain reads DGGITQSPKYLFRKEGQNVTLSCEQNLNHDAMYWYRQDPGQGLRLIYYSQIVNDFQKGDIAEGYSVSREKKESFPLTVTSAQKNPTAFYLCASSTRDRGINQPQHFGDGTRLSIL.

This clone has only a few counts. The chain uses TRBV2 and TRBJ2-2; D gene uncertain. This CDR3 is built from 14 residues. CDR1 and CDR2 from the germline V gene are SNHLY and FYNNEI. Between the trimmed V and J ends, which lost 11 bases and 0 bases, there was a span of 13 bases. CDR3 nucleotide sequence: TGTGCCCTTCAAGAGGTCGCGAACACCGGGGAGCTGTTTTTT. This gives the protein CALQEVANTGELFF.

The V gene is TRBV29-1, the J gene TRBJ2-3; D gene ambiguous. Germline V gives CDR1 SQVTM, CDR2 ANQGSEA. Trimming removed 0 bases at V and 6 bases at J, with 7 bases between. This CDR3 contains 12 residues. The CDR3, as DNA: TGCAGCGTTGAAGATATCGGGGATACGCAGTATTTT. It encodes CSVEDIGDTQYF.

V gene TRBV5-1 combines with J gene TRBJ1-1; D possibly corresponds to TRBD1 (6 bases). The CDR3 consists of 15 residues. The germline V gene encodes CDR1 SGHRS and CDR2 YFSETQ. V was clipped by 2 bases and J by 6 bases, with 17 bases between them. The CDR3 DNA reads TGCGCCAGCAGCTTAACCGTGGCCAGGGGAGCTGAAGCTTTCTTT. This codes for CASSLTVARGAEAFF. Full variable domain (remainder filled in from reference TRBV5-1 and TRBJ1-1): KAGVTQTPRYLIKTRGQQVTLSCSPISGHRSVSWYQQTPGQGLQFLFEYFSETQRNKGNFPGRFSGRQFSNSRSEMNVSTLELGDSALYLCASSLTVARGAEAFFGQGTRLTVV.

The rearrangement joins TRBV27 to TRBJ2-5; D unresolved. CDR1 MNHEY and CDR2 SMNVEV come from the germline V gene (reference sequence). The CDR3 loop spans 14 amino acids. Trimming shortened V by 5 bases and J by 2 bases, and 12 bases separated the two germline ends. CDR3 DNA sequence: TGTGCCAGCAGTCCCTTTATGAGGCAAGAGACCCAGTACTTC. Residues: CASSPFMRQETQYF.

The chain combines TRBV10-1 with TRBJ2-1, with TRBD2 identical over 12 bases. The CDR3 has 17 amino acids. Germline V lookup: CDR1 WNHNN, CDR2 SYGVQD (reference sequence). Germline trimming cut 5 bases from V and 7 bases from J; bases unmatched to any gene: 12. Here the CDR3 reads CASSQGRGTSGPNEQFF. The DNA for the CDR3 is TGCGCCAGCAGTCAGGGGAGAGGGACTAGCGGGCCAAATGAGCAGTTCTTC.

The V gene is TRBV7-2, the J gene TRBJ2-7, with 7 nucleotides matching TRBD2. CDR1 is SGHTA, CDR2 FQGNSA, per germline. Trimming took 2 bases from V and 2 from J; bases not matched to a gene: 3. The CDR3 length is 14 residues. CDR3 in amino acids: CASSLTSEAYEQYF. The CDR3 nucleotides are TGTGCCAGCAGCTTAACTAGCGAGGCCTACGAGCAGTACTTC.

The chain joins TRBV12-3 or TRBV12-4 to TRBJ1-1; 9 bases map to TRBD1. There are 12 residues in the CDR3. J gave up 6 bases and V 5 bases, and 1 base lay outside the gene matches. In DNA, the CDR3 is TGTGCCAGCAGTCGGACAGGGGCTGAAGCTTTCTTT. It is translated as CASSRTGAEAFF.

This sequence joins TRBV9 and TRBJ2-2, with D uncertain. V lost 2 bases and J lost 6, with 14 bases in between. The CDR3 is made up of 15 amino acids. In germline, CDR1 is SGDLS, CDR2 YYNGEE. The CDR3 loop reads CASSVAPVVAGELFF. Here the CDR3 DNA reads TGTGCCAGCAGCGTCGCCCCTGTAGTTGCCGGGGAGCTGTTTTTT. Together with reference TRBV9 and TRBJ2-2, the CDR3 gives the full variable domain: DSGVTQTPKHLITATGQRVTLRCSPRSGDLSVYWYQQSLDQGLQFLIQYYNGEERAKGNILERFSAQQFPDLHSELNLSSLELGDSALYFCASSVAPVVAGELFFGEGSRLTVL.

The chain joins TRBV5-4 to TRBJ1-4; D is ambiguous. Germline CDR1 SGHNT, CDR2 YYREEE (reference sequence). The CDR3 covers 14 residues. Trimming took off 2 bases at V and 1 base at J, with 6 bases between the two ends. The CDR3 protein is CASSFGGTNEKLFF. CDR3 DNA: TGTGCCAGCAGCTTCGGCGGAACTAATGAAAAACTGTTTTTT.

The chain couples TRBV4-2 to TRBJ1-2; D remains ambiguous. Germline loops: CDR1 LGHNA, CDR2 YNFKEQ. Trimming left V 0 bases short and J 10 bases short, with 24 bases between. The CDR3 has 17 amino acids. The CDR3 protein is CASSQEGSARFLRDYTF. The CDR3 DNA is TGTGCCAGCAGCCAAGAAGGGAGCGCCAGGTTTCTTCGAGACTACACCTTC.

This clone showed up just a few times. The chain links TRBV30 to TRBJ1-4, with D possibly TRBD1 on 5 matching bases. The V gene lost 0 bases and the J gene lost 5 bases, with 13 bases spanning the gap. CDR1 is GTSNPN and CDR2 is SVGIG in the germline V gene (reference sequence). The CDR3 length is 15 residues. As DNA, the CDR3 is TGTGCCTGGAGTGTTGGGTGGGGCGTGAATGAAAAACTGTTTTTT. Translation: CAWSVGWGVNEKLFF.

This clone has only one observation. The CDR3 loop is CASSSLQGTAYEQYF. In DNA, the CDR3 is TGTGCCAGCAGTTCCCTCCAGGGGACCGCCTACGAGCAGTACTTC. This rearrangement joins TRBV27 to TRBJ2-7; a weak D match, TRBD1 (6 bases). The CDR3 loop spans 15 amino acids. Germline V gives CDR1 MNHEY, CDR2 SMNVEV (reference sequence). Deletions cut 4 bases from V and 2 bases from J, with 15 bases between.

The genes are TRBV12-3 or TRBV12-4 and TRBJ1-5; the D is unclear. V lost 1 base and J lost 11, with 9 bases in between. The CDR3 has 12 amino acids. CDR3 loop: CASSLVHSAQHF. The CDR3, as DNA: TGTGCCAGCAGTTTAGTTCACTCGGCCCAGCATTTT.

The V call is TRBV5-1, the J call TRBJ2-2; the D is unclear. The germline gives CDR1 SGHRS, CDR2 YFSETQ. This CDR3 region has 13 residues. Trimming removed 3 bases at V and 5 bases at J, with 8 bases between. CDR3 residues: CASSWSETGELFF. CDR3 sequence (DNA): TGCGCCAGCAGCTGGTCGGAGACCGGGGAGCTGTTTTTT. Full variable domain (remainder filled in from reference TRBV5-1 and TRBJ2-2): KAGVTQTPRYLIKTRGQQVTLSCSPISGHRSVSWYQQTPGQGLQFLFEYFSETQRNKGNFPGRFSGRQFSNSRSEMNVSTLELGDSALYLCASSWSETGELFFGEGSRLTVL.

In its sample, this clone was seen a few times. J is TRBJ1-2 and V is TRBV3-1 (or the pseudogene TRBV3-2); no definite D call. The CDR3 has 13 amino acids. CDR1 and CDR2 (germline): LGHDT, YNNKEL (reference sequence). V was cut by 4 bases and J by 8 bases, with 14 bases left in between. CDR3 sequence: CASSLNTGGGYTF. The CDR3 DNA sequence: TGTGCCAGCAGCCTAAATACTGGCGGAGGCTACACCTTC.

The rearrangement links TRBV28 to TRBJ1-6; unclear D gene. The ends were cut back, 6 bases at V and 7 bases at J, with 13 bases in the middle. The length of the CDR3 is 14 residues. CDR1 and CDR2 from the germline V gene are MDHEN and SYDVKM. DNA for the CDR3: TGTGCCAGCAGCCCCGGCGGGCCAAATTCACCCCTCCACTTT. Its protein product is CASSPGGPNSPLHF.

The chain couples TRBV5-1 to TRBJ2-2, with 7 bases matching TRBD1. The J segment lost 1 base and the V segment lost 4 bases, leaving 4 bases of the junction unmatched. Germline V gene lookup returns CDR1 SGHRS and CDR2 YFSETQ. The length of the CDR3 is 15 residues. The CDR3 coding sequence is TGCGCCAGCAGCGTGGGACAGAGGAACACCGGGGAGCTGTTTTTT. Translating it yields CASSVGQRNTGELFF. Drawing the rest from reference TRBV5-1 and TRBJ2-2, the complete variable domain is KAGVTQTPRYLIKTRGQQVTLSCSPISGHRSVSWYQQTPGQGLQFLFEYFSETQRNKGNFPGRFSGRQFSNSRSEMNVSTLELGDSALYLCASSVGQRNTGELFFGEGSRLTVL.

The chain combines TRBV5-1 with TRBJ1-1, with D perhaps TRBD1 (5 bases). The V gene's germline CDR1 is SGHRS and CDR2 YFSETQ. CDR3 length: 14 amino acids. V lost 0 bases and J lost 3, with 9 bases in between. CDR3 amino acids: CASSLGDRYTEAFF. The CDR3, as DNA: TGCGCCAGCAGCTTGGGCGACAGATACACTGAAGCTTTCTTT.

The chain uses TRBV2 and TRBJ1-2; D ambiguous. The CDR3 loop spans 15 amino acids. Deletions cut 4 bases from V and 12 bases from J, with 24 bases between. In germline, CDR1 is SNHLY, CDR2 FYNNEI. CDR3 sequence (DNA): TGTGCCAGCAGTGGCTCGCGAGGGTCTCGCGGTGAAGACACCTTC. Protein product: CASSGSRGSRGEDTF.

The chain employs TRBV20-1 and TRBJ1-5; the D is unclear. CDR3 length: 14 residues. The germline V gene encodes CDR1 DFQATT and CDR2 SNEGSKA (reference sequence). Between the trimmed V and J ends, which lost 3 bases and 2 bases, there was a span of 11 bases. In DNA form, the CDR3 reads TGCAGTGCTAGTCGACCCCGGGGCAATCAGCCCCAGCATTTT. Its translation is CSASRPRGNQPQHF.

The chain combines TRBV18 with TRBJ1-2; 7 bases map to TRBD1. With 6 bases clipped from V and 3 bases from J, the junction kept 4 bases outside the gene matches. Germline assignment: CDR1 KGHSH and CDR2 LQKENI. This CDR3 contains 13 residues. The CDR3 DNA reads as TGTGCCAGCTCCCAAGACAGGGACTATGGCTACACCTTC. This sequence encodes CASSQDRDYGYTF.

Remarks on this clone: An end of the junction differs from the germline gene, which may be a read error. This chain joins TRBV7-7 and TRBJ2-1, with TRBD2 identical over 13 bases. CDR1 and CDR2 from the germline V gene are SSHAT and FNYEAQ (reference sequence). The CDR3 extends over 15 amino acids. This CDR3 reads CASSPTSGRTDEQFF. As DNA, the CDR3 is TGTGCTAGCAGCCCGACTAGCGGGAGGACCGATGAGCAGTTCTTC.